A single sample gave rise to the 10 T cell receptor beta chains below, sequenced in a study of blood T cell repertoires in COVID-19. The table came from immunoSEQ multiplex PCR; TCRdb's copy has only in-frame clones and leaves some out. Among 120,000 to 150,000 clones, around 82% were seen once, and the ten largest hold around 15%. Sequencing input: peripheral blood. The receptors here all came from a human donor with acute or convalescent COVID-19. The donor label of this sample is uncertain.

The rearrangement joins TRBV5-1 to TRBJ1-3; D gene ambiguous. The length of the CDR3 is 17 residues. Per the germline V gene, CDR1 is SGHRS and CDR2 is YFSETQ. V dropped 5 bases and J dropped 2 bases, with 20 bases sitting between them. This chain's CDR3 is CASSLNSERVAGNTIYF. The CDR3 bases are TGCGCCAGCAGTTTAAACTCTGAACGCGTGGCTGGAAACACCATATATTTT. The variable domain in full, completed from reference TRBV5-1 and TRBJ1-3, reads KAGVTQTPRYLIKTRGQQVTLSCSPISGHRSVSWYQQTPGQGLQFLFEYFSETQRNKGNFPGRFSGRQFSNSRSEMNVSTLELGDSALYLCASSLNSERVAGNTIYFGEGSWLTVV.

This chain links TRBV18 with TRBJ1-1, with D perhaps TRBD1 (5 bases). This CDR3 spans 16 amino acids. CDR1 is KGHSH, CDR2 LQKENI, per germline. Trimming stripped 3 bases from V and 1 base from J, with 15 bases between. DNA of the CDR3: TGTGCCAGCTCACCCATCCAGGGAGGAGGGAACACTGAAGCTTTCTTT. As protein: CASSPIQGGGNTEAFF.

The genes are TRBV5-1 and TRBJ1-4; weak D call: TRBD1 (6 bases). The V end was cut by 0 bases, the J end by 5 bases, with 14 bases between. CDR1 SGHRS and CDR2 YFSETQ come from the germline V gene. This CDR3 contains 16 residues. CDR3 loop: CASSLDPGTRNEKLFF. The CDR3 DNA sequence: TGCGCCAGCAGCTTGGACCCCGGGACACGGAATGAAAAACTGTTTTTT.

This clone was seen only once. The CDR3 sequence is CASSHKTTPGANEQFF. The CDR3 coding sequence is TGCGCCAGCAGCCACAAAACCACACCAGGGGCCAATGAGCAGTTCTTC. V usage is TRBV5-1 and J usage is TRBJ2-1; possibly TRBD1 for D (6 bases). Deletions cut 4 bases from V and 6 bases from J, with 20 bases between. Germline assignment: CDR1 SGHRS and CDR2 YFSETQ. The CDR3 loop spans 16 amino acids.

This sequence joins TRBV19 and TRBJ1-5; D not resolved. With 1 base removed from V and 7 bases from J, the gap between germline ends came to 14 bases. The CDR3 consists of 15 residues. Germline V gene data show CDR1 as LNHDA and CDR2 as SQIVND (reference sequence). The CDR3 DNA reads TGTGCCAGTAGTATAGTTGGGAAGGGAGGACAGCCCCAGCATTTT. Translating gives CASSIVGKGGQPQHF.

The chain links TRBV9 to TRBJ1-2, with 7 bases fitting TRBD1. V was clipped by 0 bases and J by 4 bases; unmatched bases: 6. Germline CDR1 is SGDLS and CDR2 is YYNGEE. There are 15 residues in the CDR3. The CDR3 loop reads CASSVGRGQSYGYTF. CDR3 bases: TGTGCCAGCAGCGTAGGAAGGGGGCAGAGCTATGGCTACACCTTC.

V gene TRBV7-9 combines with J gene TRBJ2-3; D is uncertain. Looked up from germline, CDR1 is SEHNR and CDR2 is FQNEAQ (reference sequence). This CDR3 spans 11 amino acids. V lost 5 bases and J 5 bases, leaving 5 bases between the germline ends. The CDR3 here is CASSEKDTQYF. The CDR3 bases are TGTGCCAGCAGCGAGAAAGATACGCAGTATTTT.

The chain links TRBV7-9 to TRBJ2-7; 8 positions agree with TRBD2. This CDR3 is built from 18 residues. Looked up from germline, CDR1 is SEHNR and CDR2 is FQNEAQ (reference sequence). J was trimmed by 2 bases and V by 4 bases; bases with no gene match: 16. CDR3 region: CASSSLTGGHPTPYEQYF. DNA of the CDR3: TGTGCCAGCAGCTCCCTCACGGGGGGGCATCCTACCCCCTACGAGCAGTACTTC.

The rearrangement uses TRBV6-5 and TRBJ1-1; a possible D gene is TRBD1 (5 bases). The length of the CDR3 is 14 residues. Germline CDR1 MNHEY, CDR2 SVGAGI. Trimming left V 5 bases short and J 9 bases short, with 19 bases between. CDR3: CASSLPRSAGKAFF. CDR3 nucleotide sequence: TGTGCCAGCAGTCTACCAAGGTCCGCAGGGAAAGCTTTCTTT.

The chain links TRBV15 to TRBJ2-2, with D tentatively TRBD2 (7 bases). Trimming pared 11 bases from V and 6 bases from J, leaving 22 bases between. CDR1 LNHNV and CDR2 YYDKDF come from the germline V gene (reference sequence). CDR3 length: 15 residues. This CDR3 reads CAAATGGRPSGELFF. CDR3 nucleotides: TGTGCCGCCGCCACGGGGGGCCGGCCGTCCGGGGAGCTGTTTTTT.